Below, one TCR beta chain is given with its context. The antigen is not known. This CDR3 region has 15 residues. Germline V CDR1 and CDR2: MNHEY, SVGAGI. V dropped 6 bases and J dropped 2 bases, with 16 bases sitting between them. This entry is derived from a study of cytomegalovirus exposure and HLA in healthy donors. Study background: Early on, a data release was issued that held roughly 84 million unique TCRs from HLA-typed donors.

Findings and limits, study-wide: Several of the most significant clusters appeared linked to common viral pathogens, based on a later analysis.

Use of 60 Vbeta and 13 Jbeta primers characterized the PCR. Clones were sequenced by immunoSEQ multiplex PCR, and TCRdb holds only the in-frame ones, with some missing. The table records 250,000 to 350,000 clones, around 86% of them present only once. The genes are TRBV6-5 and TRBJ2-5, with D maybe TRBD2 (5 bases). The sequencing input was PBMCs. The TCR originated in a man aged 35 to 55 in good health and CMV-seropositive. CDR3 protein: CASSHSRGLQETQYF. DNA of the CDR3: TGTGCCAGCAGCCACTCCAGAGGGTTACAAGAGACCCAGTACTTC.